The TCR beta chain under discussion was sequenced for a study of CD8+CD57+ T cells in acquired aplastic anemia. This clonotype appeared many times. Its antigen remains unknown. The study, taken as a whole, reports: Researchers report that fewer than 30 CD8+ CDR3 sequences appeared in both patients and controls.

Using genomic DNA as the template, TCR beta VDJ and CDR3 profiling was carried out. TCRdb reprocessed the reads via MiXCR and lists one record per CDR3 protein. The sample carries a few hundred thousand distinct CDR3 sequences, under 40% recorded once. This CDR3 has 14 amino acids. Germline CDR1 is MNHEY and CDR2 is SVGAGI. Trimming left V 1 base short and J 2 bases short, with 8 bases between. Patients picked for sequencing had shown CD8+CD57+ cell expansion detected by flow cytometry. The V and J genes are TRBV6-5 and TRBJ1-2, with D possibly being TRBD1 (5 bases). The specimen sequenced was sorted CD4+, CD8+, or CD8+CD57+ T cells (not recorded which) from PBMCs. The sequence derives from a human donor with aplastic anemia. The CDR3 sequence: CASSYYGTNYGYTF. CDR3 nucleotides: TGTGCCAGCAGTTACTACGGGACCAACTATGGCTACACCTTC.